This T cell receptor (beta chain) was obtained from a study of T cells in Graves' hyperthyroidism and ophthalmopathy. RNA transcripts were the template for amplifying TCR beta CDR3 regions. With the HTBI primer set, the TCR CDR3 went through a first round of RT-PCR. In TCRdb, the multiplex PCR reads were re-called with MiXCR into one record per CDR3 protein. The data hold some 560,000 distinct CDR3 sequences, with less than 20% observed a single time. This CDR3 comprises 16 residues. Germline-derived CDR1 and CDR2 are SGHDT and YYEEEE. About this clonotype: The antigen is not known. A much larger clone sits a single nucleotide away, making a read error possible.

Exclusion of a patient resulted from uncontrolled infection, other autoimmune disease, pregnancy or lactation. Orbital computed tomography and thyroid ultrasound, together with serum TRAb and thyroxine and clinical symptoms, were used for diagnoses. Study findings and constraints: The model foresaw ophthalmopathy a median about 6.5 months prior to onset.

This sequence was found in a woman in her twenties or thirties with Graves' hyperthyroidism. Sequencing was carried out using blood. The rearrangement joins TRBV5-6 to TRBJ2-7, with 11 bases that match TRBD2. As DNA, the CDR3 is TGTGCCGGCAGCTTGGAGGCTAGCGGGAGGATCCCCGAGCAGTACTTC. This translates into CAGSLEASGRIPEQYF.